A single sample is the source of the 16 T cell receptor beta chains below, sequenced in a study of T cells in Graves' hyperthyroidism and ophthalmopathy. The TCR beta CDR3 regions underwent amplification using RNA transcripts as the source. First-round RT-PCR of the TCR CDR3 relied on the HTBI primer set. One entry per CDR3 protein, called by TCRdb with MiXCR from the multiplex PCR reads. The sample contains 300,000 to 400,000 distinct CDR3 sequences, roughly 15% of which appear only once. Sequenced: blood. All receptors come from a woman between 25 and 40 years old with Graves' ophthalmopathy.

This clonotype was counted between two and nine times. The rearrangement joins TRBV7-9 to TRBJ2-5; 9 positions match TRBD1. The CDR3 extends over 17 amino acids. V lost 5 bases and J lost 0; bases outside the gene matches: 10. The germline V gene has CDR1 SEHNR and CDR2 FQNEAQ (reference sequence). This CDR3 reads CASSPQGARGYQETQYF. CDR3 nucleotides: TGTGCCAGCAGCCCACAGGGGGCGAGGGGGTACCAAGAGACCCAGTACTTC.

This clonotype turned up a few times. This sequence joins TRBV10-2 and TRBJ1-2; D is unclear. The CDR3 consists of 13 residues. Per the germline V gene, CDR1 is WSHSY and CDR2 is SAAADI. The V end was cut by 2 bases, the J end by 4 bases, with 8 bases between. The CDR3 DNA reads TGCGCCAGCAGTGAGAAAGGAGTCTATGGCTACACCTTC. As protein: CASSEKGVYGYTF.

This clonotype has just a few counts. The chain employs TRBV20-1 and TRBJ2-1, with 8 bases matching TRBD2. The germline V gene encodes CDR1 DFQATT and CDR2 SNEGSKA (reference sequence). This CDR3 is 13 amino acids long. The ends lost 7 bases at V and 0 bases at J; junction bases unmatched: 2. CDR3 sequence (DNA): TGCAGTGGGCTAGCGGGCTCCTACAATGAGCAGTTCTTC. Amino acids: CSGLAGSYNEQFF.

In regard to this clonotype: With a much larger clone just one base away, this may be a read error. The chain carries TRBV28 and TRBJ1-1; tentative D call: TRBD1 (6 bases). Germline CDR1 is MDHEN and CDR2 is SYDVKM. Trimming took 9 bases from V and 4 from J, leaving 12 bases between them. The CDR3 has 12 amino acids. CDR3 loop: CASGQHFTEAFF. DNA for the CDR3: TGTGCCAGTGGACAGCACTTCACTGAAGCTTTCTTT.

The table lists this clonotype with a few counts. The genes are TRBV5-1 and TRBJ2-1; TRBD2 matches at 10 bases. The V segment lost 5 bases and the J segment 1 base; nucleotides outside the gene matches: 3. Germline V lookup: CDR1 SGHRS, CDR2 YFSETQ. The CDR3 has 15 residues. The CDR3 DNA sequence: TGCGCCAGCAGAGTAGCGGGGGGATCCTACAATGAGCAGTTCTTC. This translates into CASRVAGGSYNEQFF.

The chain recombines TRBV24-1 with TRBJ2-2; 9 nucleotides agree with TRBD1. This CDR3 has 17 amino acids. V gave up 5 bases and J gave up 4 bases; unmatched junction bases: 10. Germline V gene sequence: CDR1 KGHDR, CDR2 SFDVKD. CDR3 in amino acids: CATSVTRDRDPTGELFF. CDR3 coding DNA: TGTGCCACCAGTGTAACCCGGGACAGGGATCCCACCGGGGAGCTGTTTTTT.

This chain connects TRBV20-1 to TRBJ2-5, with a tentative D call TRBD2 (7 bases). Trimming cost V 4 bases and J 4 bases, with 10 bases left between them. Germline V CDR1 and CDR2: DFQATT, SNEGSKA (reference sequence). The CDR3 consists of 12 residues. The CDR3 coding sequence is TGCAGTGCTAAGGGGGGGTTAGAGACCCAGTACTTC. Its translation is CSAKGGLETQYF.

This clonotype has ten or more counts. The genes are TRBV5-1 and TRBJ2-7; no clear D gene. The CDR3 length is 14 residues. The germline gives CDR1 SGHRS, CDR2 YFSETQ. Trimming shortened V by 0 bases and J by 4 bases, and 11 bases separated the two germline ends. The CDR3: CASSLGQWGYEQYF. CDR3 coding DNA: TGCGCCAGCAGCTTGGGTCAGTGGGGATACGAGCAGTACTTC.

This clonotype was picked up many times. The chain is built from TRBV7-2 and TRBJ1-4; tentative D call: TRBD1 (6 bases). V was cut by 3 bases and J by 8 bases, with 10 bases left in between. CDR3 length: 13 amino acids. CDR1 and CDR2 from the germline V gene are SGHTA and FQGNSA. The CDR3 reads CASSLGTGEKLFF. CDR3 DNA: TGTGCCAGCAGCTTGGGAACAGGGGAAAAACTGTTTTTT.

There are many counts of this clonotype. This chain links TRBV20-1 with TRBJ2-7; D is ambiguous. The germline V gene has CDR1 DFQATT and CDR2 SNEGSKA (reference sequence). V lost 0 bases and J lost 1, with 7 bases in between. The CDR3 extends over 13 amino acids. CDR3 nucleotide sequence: TGCAGTGCTAGAGATGTGAAGTCCTACGAGCAGTACTTC. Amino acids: CSARDVKSYEQYF.

CDR3 region: CASSTSREMSTEAFF. In DNA form, the CDR3 reads TGTGCCAGCAGCACCTCCAGGGAGATGAGCACTGAAGCTTTCTTT. The gene calls are TRBV11-2 and TRBJ1-1; weak D call: TRBD1 (5 bases). V gave up 5 bases and J gave up 4 bases, with 17 bases separating them. The CDR3 has 15 residues. The germline V gene encodes CDR1 SGHAT and CDR2 FQNNGV.

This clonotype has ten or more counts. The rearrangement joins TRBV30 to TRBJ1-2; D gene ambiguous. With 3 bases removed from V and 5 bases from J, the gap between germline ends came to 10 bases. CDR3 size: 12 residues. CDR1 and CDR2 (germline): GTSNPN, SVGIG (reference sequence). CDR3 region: CAWSPAGYGYTF. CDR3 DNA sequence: TGTGCCTGGAGCCCTGCTGGGTATGGCTACACCTTC.

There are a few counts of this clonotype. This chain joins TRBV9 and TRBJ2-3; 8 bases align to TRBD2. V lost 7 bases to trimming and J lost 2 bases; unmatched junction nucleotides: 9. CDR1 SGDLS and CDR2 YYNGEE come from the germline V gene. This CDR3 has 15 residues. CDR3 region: CASSGVAGITDTQYF. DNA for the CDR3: TGTGCCAGCTCAGGGGTAGCGGGAATCACAGATACGCAGTATTTT.

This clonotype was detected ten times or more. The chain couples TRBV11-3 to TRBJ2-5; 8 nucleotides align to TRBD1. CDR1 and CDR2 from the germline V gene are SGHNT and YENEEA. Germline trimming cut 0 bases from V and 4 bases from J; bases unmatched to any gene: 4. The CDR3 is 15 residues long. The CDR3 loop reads CASSLDQDRGETQYF. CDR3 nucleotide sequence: TGTGCCAGCAGCTTAGATCAAGACAGGGGAGAGACCCAGTACTTC.

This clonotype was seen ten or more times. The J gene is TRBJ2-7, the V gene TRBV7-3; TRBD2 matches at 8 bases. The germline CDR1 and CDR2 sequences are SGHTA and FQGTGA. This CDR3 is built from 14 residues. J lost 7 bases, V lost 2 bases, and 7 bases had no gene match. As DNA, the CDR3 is TGTGCCAGCAGCTTATCCACTAGCGGCGGTGAGCAGTACTTC. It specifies CASSLSTSGGEQYF.

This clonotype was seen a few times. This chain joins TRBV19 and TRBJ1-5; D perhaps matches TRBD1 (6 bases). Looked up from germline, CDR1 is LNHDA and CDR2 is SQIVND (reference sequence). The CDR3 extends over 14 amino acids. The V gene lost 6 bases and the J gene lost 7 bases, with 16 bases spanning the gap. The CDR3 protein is CASSKRQEDQPQHF. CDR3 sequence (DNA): TGTGCCAGTAGCAAAAGACAGGAGGACCAGCCCCAGCATTTT.